The TCR beta chain described here comes from a study of T cells in Graves' hyperthyroidism and ophthalmopathy. Researchers amplified the TCR beta CDR3 regions from RNA transcripts. The HTBI primer set drove a first-round RT-PCR of the TCR CDR3. TCRdb processed the multiplex PCR reads anew with MiXCR; each CDR3 protein has one entry. This table holds fewer than 450,000 distinct CDR3 sequences, about 18% found once. This CDR3 has 15 residues. The trim removed 2 bases at V and 6 bases at J, leaving 6 bases unmatched. Germline-derived CDR1 and CDR2 are SGHVS and FNYEAQ. Sequencing was performed on blood. This chain links TRBV7-6 with TRBJ1-5; 8 nucleotides match TRBD1. This TCR was sampled from a woman aged 25 to 45 with Graves' hyperthyroidism that later progressed to Graves' ophthalmopathy. CDR3 protein: CASSLYGQGFQPQHF. CDR3 bases: TGTGCCAGCAGCTTATACGGACAGGGATTTCAGCCCCAGCATTTT.